This TCR beta chain was identified in a study of T cells after yellow fever vaccination. Looking at the study overall: Low-cell-number fractions underwent preparation using SMART-Seq v4 Ultra Low Input.

General observations from the study: Sorted repertoires could include abundant contaminating clonotypes from bulk cells. Clonotypes appearing in both CD4 and CD8 compartments existed, and their share was small.

The table lists this clonotype with a few counts. As yet, its antigen is unknown. TCRdb itself ran the 5' RACE reads through MiXCR, one entry per CDR3 protein. Of about 630,000 distinct CDR3 sequences listed, roughly an eighth are singletons. This CDR3 spans 16 amino acids. The J segment lost 3 bases and the V segment lost 2 bases, leaving 6 bases of the junction unmatched. Germline V gene data show CDR1 as SGHRS and CDR2 as YFSETQ. The source was PBMCs, collected on the day of the yellow fever booster vaccination. The source is a man aged 25-45 years who received the YFV17D yellow fever vaccine. The chain uses TRBV5-1 and TRBJ2-2; TRBD2 aligns across 8 bases. The CDR3 region has the DNA TGCGCCAGCAGCTTTGGGTCACTAGCGGACACCGGGGAGCTGTTTTTT. It codes for CASSFGSLADTGELFF.